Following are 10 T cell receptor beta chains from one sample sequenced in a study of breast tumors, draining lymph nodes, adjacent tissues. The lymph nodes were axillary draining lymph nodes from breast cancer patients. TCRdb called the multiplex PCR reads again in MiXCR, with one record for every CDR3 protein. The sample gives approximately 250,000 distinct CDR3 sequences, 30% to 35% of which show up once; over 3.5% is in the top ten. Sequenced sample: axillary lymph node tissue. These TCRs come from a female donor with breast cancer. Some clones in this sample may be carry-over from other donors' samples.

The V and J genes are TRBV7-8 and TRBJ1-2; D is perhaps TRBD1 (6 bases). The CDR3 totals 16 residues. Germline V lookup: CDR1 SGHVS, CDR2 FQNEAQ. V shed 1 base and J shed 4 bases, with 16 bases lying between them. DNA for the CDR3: TGTGCCAGCAGCTTAGACGCAGGGGAGCGAGGCTATGGCTACACCTTC. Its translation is CASSLDAGERGYGYTF.

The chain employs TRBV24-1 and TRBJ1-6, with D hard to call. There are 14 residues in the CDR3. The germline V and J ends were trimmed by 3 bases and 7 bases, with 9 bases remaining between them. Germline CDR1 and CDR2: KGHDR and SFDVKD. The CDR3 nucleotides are TGTGCCACCAGTGATCCGGGAGCGAATTCACCCCTCCACTTT. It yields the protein CATSDPGANSPLHF.

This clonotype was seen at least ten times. Here the CDR3 DNA reads TGTGCCATCAGTGCAGGAAAACAGGGAGATACGCAGTATTTT. Its translation is CAISAGKQGDTQYF. The genes are TRBV10-3 and TRBJ2-3; weak D call: TRBD1 (6 bases). Trimming took 4 bases from V and 5 from J, leaving 13 bases between them. This CDR3 region has 14 residues. Germline-derived CDR1 and CDR2 are ENHRY and SYGVKD.

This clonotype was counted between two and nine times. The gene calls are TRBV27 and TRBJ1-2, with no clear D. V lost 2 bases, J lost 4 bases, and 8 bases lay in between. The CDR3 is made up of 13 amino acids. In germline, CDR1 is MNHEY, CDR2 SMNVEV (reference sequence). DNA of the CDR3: TGTGCCAGCAGTTTAAGCAGCTCCTATGGCTACACCTTC. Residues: CASSLSSSYGYTF.

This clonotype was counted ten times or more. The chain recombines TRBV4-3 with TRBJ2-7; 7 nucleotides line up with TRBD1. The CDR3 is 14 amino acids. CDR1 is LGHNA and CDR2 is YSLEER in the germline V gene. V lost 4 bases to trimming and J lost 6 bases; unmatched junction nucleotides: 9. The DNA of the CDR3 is TGCGCCAGCAGCCCCGACAGGGTTATAGCCGAGCAGTACTTC. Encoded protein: CASSPDRVIAEQYF.

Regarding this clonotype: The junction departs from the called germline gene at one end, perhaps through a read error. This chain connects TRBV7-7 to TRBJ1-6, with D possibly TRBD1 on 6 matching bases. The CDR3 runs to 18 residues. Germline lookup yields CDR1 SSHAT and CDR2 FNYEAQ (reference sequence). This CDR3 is CASSFTITGAGDNSPLHF. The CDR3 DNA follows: TGTGCTAGCAGTTTCACCATAACCGGAGCAGGGGATAATTCACCCCTCCACTTT.

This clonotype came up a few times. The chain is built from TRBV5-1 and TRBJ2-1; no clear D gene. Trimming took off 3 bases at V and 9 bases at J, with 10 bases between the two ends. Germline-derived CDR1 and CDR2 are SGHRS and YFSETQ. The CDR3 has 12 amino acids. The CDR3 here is CASSSKWGEQFF. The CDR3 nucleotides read TGCGCCAGCAGCTCTAAGTGGGGTGAGCAGTTCTTC. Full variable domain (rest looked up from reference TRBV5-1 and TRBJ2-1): KAGVTQTPRYLIKTRGQQVTLSCSPISGHRSVSWYQQTPGQGLQFLFEYFSETQRNKGNFPGRFSGRQFSNSRSEMNVSTLELGDSALYLCASSSKWGEQFFGPGTRLTVL.

DNA for the CDR3: TGTGCCAGCAGTTTACGGGGCCTCCCAGGGTACTATGGCTACACCTTC. Protein: CASSLRGLPGYYGYTF. The chain couples TRBV27 to TRBJ1-2, with D possibly being TRBD1 (5 bases). The germline gives CDR1 MNHEY, CDR2 SMNVEV (reference sequence). The CDR3 has 16 amino acids. V was shortened by 2 bases and J by 3 bases, with 16 bases between the two germline ends.

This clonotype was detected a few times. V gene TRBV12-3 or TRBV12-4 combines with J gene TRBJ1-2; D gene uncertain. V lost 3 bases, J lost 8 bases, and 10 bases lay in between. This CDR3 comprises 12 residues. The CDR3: CASSFTLGGYTF. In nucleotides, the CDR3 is TGTGCCAGCAGTTTCACCCTCGGGGGCTACACCTTC.

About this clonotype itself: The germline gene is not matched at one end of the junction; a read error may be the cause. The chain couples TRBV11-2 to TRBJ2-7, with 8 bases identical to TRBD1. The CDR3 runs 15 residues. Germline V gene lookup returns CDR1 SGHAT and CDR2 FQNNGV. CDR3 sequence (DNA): TGTGCCAGCAGCCAAGACAGGGGATTCCGTCCCGAGCAGCACTTC. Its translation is CASSQDRGFRPEQHF.